This T cell receptor beta chain was identified during a study of cytomegalovirus exposure and HLA in healthy donors. Whole-study findings and limits: Earlier results showed most TCR beta V segments being productive about 87% or about 30% of the time. Altogether, some 170 TCR beta chains were recorded as cytomegalovirus-associated. The dataset shows that most TCR sequences were rare, while some public TCRs occurred in many donors.

The PCR made use of 60 Vbeta and 13 Jbeta primers. Repertoires were generated with immunoSEQ multiplex PCR, while TCRdb's copy carries only in-frame clones and drops some. Here the sample spans 100,000 to 120,000 clones, 65% to 80% being singletons. Notes on this clone: Its cognate antigen is unknown.

Each donor was healthy, and each was a bone marrow donor. J lost 3 bases, V lost 4 bases, and 8 bases had no gene match. The CDR3 is made up of 15 amino acids. Germline CDR1 and CDR2: LGHNA and YSLEER. Sequenced material: PBMCs. The chain uses TRBV4-3 and TRBJ2-5; 7 bases match TRBD1. This clonotype was sampled from a male donor in good health and CMV-seronegative. The CDR3 loop is CASSLNPGQKETQYF. The CDR3 DNA reads as TGCGCCAGCAGCCTAAACCCGGGACAGAAAGAGACCCAGTACTTC.